The next 8 T cell receptor beta chains were all read from a single sample in a study of control samples from healthy donors and cancer patients. Using immunoSEQ multiplex PCR, the repertoire was profiled, and TCRdb retains in-frame clones only, with some absent. The sample consists of over 50,000 clones, about 96% of them appearing once. The specimen was blood. The origin of the receptors is a young woman in good health.

This clone was observed a single time. This chain links TRBV3-1 (or the pseudogene TRBV3-2) with TRBJ1-2; D ambiguous. CDR1 is LGHDT and CDR2 is YNNKEL in the germline V gene (reference sequence). V lost 1 base and J 0 bases, leaving 6 bases between the germline ends. The CDR3 sequence is 14 residues long. The CDR3 here is CASSQVGSNYGYTF. CDR3 in DNA: TGTGCCAGCAGCCAAGTGGGTTCTAACTATGGCTACACCTTC.

V usage is TRBV7-8 and J usage is TRBJ1-5; TRBD1 aligns across 8 bases. V was clipped by 0 bases and J by 0 bases; unmatched bases: 4. The CDR3 has 17 amino acids. Looked up from germline, CDR1 is SGHVS and CDR2 is FQNEAQ. CDR3 amino acids: CASSLADRDYSNQPQHF. The CDR3 DNA is TGTGCCAGCAGCTTAGCGGACAGGGATTATAGCAATCAGCCCCAGCATTTT.

This clone was observed a handful of times. V usage is TRBV18 and J usage is TRBJ1-5; D remains unclear. Germline loops: CDR1 KGHSH, CDR2 LQKENI. Trimming removed 3 bases from V and 4 bases from J, with 7 bases in between. The CDR3 has 13 amino acids. The CDR3 reads CASSPEQNQPQHF. CDR3 in DNA: TGTGCCAGCTCACCGGAGCAGAATCAGCCCCAGCATTTT.

The rearrangement uses TRBV29-1 and TRBJ1-2; 8 nucleotides agree with TRBD1. Germline assignment: CDR1 SQVTM and CDR2 ANQGSEA. The CDR3 is 12 residues long. J was trimmed by 6 bases and V by 5 bases; bases with no gene match: 5. The CDR3 protein is CSVSDREDGYTF. As DNA, the CDR3 is TGCAGCGTTTCGGACAGGGAAGATGGCTACACCTTC.

The chain links TRBV7-9 to TRBJ1-1, with D uncertain. Germline V gene data show CDR1 as SEHNR and CDR2 as FQNEAQ (reference sequence). The CDR3 consists of 13 residues. Trimming left V 5 bases short and J 1 base short, with 8 bases between. The CDR3 protein is CASSMERNTEAFF. The CDR3 nucleotides read TGTGCCAGCAGCATGGAAAGGAACACTGAAGCTTTCTTT.

The rearrangement joins TRBV6-5 to TRBJ1-1; tentative D call: TRBD1 (5 bases). Germline lookup yields CDR1 MNHEY and CDR2 SVGAGI. This CDR3 has 13 residues. Trimming pared 5 bases from V and 7 bases from J, leaving 14 bases between. Here the CDR3 reads CASSPSQGVEAFF. In DNA, the CDR3 is TGTGCCAGCAGTCCTAGTCAGGGAGTTGAAGCTTTCTTT.

The chain employs TRBV5-4 and TRBJ2-7; 13 bases agree with TRBD2. Germline loops: CDR1 SGHNT, CDR2 YYREEE (reference sequence). CDR3 length equals 15 residues. J was trimmed by 3 bases and V by 3 bases; bases with no gene match: 3. The CDR3 bases are TGTGCCAGCAGCTCGCGACTAGCGGGGGGCTACGAGCAGTACTTC. Its protein product is CASSSRLAGGYEQYF.

This chain uses TRBV11-2 with TRBJ1-1; D uncertain. Trimming removed 0 bases at V and 1 base at J, with 12 bases between. This CDR3 is 16 amino acids long. Germline-derived CDR1 and CDR2 are SGHAT and FQNNGV. The CDR3 here is CASSLDFGIKNTEAFF. CDR3 DNA sequence: TGTGCCAGCAGCTTAGATTTTGGCATAAAGAACACTGAAGCTTTCTTT.